Following are 15 T cell receptor beta chains from one sample sequenced in a study of high-grade serous ovarian cancer treatment subgroups. Only in-frame clones appear in the TCRdb table, and some are missing; sequencing was by immunoSEQ multiplex PCR. Of about 11,000 clones in the sample, over 80% were seen once. Tumor tissue was taken before any definitive surgery or chemotherapy was given. Material: tumor tissue. Receptors were obtained from a human donor with high-grade serous ovarian cancer.

This clone has just a few counts. The V gene is TRBV28, the J gene TRBJ2-7, with 7 bases fitting TRBD1. The CDR3 sequence is 13 residues long. Trimming removed 7 bases from V and 4 bases from J; junction bases left unmatched: 7. Germline V lookup: CDR1 MDHEN, CDR2 SYDVKM. This chain's CDR3 is CASTVGTEYEQYF. CDR3 coding DNA: TGTGCCAGCACCGTCGGGACAGAGTACGAGCAGTACTTC.

The genes are TRBV5-1 and TRBJ1-1; D remains unclear. V was clipped by 4 bases and J by 0 bases, with 10 bases between them. There are 14 residues in the CDR3. Germline V CDR1 and CDR2: SGHRS, YFSETQ. CDR3: CASSEPIMNTEAFF. Here the CDR3 DNA reads TGCGCCAGCAGCGAGCCTATAATGAACACTGAAGCTTTCTTT.

Notes on this clone: A far larger clone is one nucleotide away, so this likely arose from a read error. V and J are TRBV6-1 and TRBJ1-1; 8 nucleotides match TRBD1. Trimming at V came to 5 bases and at J to 8 bases, leaving 7 bases not matched to a gene. The CDR3 consists of 13 residues. Germline assignment: CDR1 MNHNS and CDR2 SASEGT. The DNA of the CDR3 is TGTGCCAGCAGTCCCTACGGGGACAGGGAAGCTTTCTTT. Residues: CASSPYGDREAFF.

V is TRBV4-1 and J is TRBJ2-1; no clear D gene. Germline V CDR1 and CDR2: MGHRA, YSYEKL. This CDR3 is built from 13 residues. Trimming took 2 bases from V and 3 from J, leaving 5 bases between them. The DNA of the CDR3 is TGCGCCAGCAGCCAACAGGTCTACAATGAGCAGTTCTTC. It encodes CASSQQVYNEQFF.

V usage is TRBV5-4 and J usage is TRBJ2-3; D is unresolved. Germline loops: CDR1 SGHNT, CDR2 YYREEE (reference sequence). The V and J ends lost 6 bases and 2 bases respectively, with 16 bases between them. This CDR3 contains 15 residues. CDR3 sequence: CASTGVVVATDTQYF. DNA of the CDR3: TGTGCCAGCACCGGTGTTGTAGTGGCCACAGATACGCAGTATTTT. The whole variable domain, filled in from reference TRBV5-4 and TRBJ2-3, reads ETGVTQSPTHLIKTRGQQVTLRCSSQSGHNTVSWYQQALGQGPQFIFQYYREEENGRGNFPPRFSGLQFPNYSSELNVNALELDDSALYLCASTGVVVATDTQYFGPGTRLTVL.

The chain links TRBV11-3 to TRBJ2-1; 11 positions agree with TRBD2. Per the germline V gene, CDR1 is SGHNT and CDR2 is YENEEA. Germline trimming cut 5 bases from V and 8 bases from J; bases unmatched to any gene: 11. The CDR3 sequence is 16 residues long. The CDR3 DNA reads TGTGCCAGCAGCCGAGCAGGAACTAGCGGGAGTCATGAGCAGTTCTTC. Its translation is CASSRAGTSGSHEQFF.

The chain combines TRBV4-1 with TRBJ1-4, with 11 bases identical to TRBD1. The germline V gene encodes CDR1 MGHRA and CDR2 YSYEKL. This CDR3 has 15 residues. V was pared by 1 base and J by 7 bases, with 2 bases of the junction left unmatched. CDR3 in amino acids: CASSQAGTGGEKLFF. Written as DNA, the CDR3 is TGCGCCAGCAGCCAAGCCGGGACAGGGGGTGAAAAACTGTTTTTT.

J is TRBJ1-5 and V is TRBV28, with 7 bases matching TRBD1. Germline loops: CDR1 MDHEN, CDR2 SYDVKM. The CDR3 is 14 amino acids. J gave up 4 bases and V 7 bases, and 7 bases lay outside the gene matches. CDR3 in amino acids: CASIPGTANQPQHF. The CDR3 coding sequence is TGTGCCAGCATTCCCGGGACAGCTAATCAGCCCCAGCATTTT. Using reference TRBV28 and TRBJ1-5 for the parts outside the CDR3, the full variable domain is DVKVTQSSRYLVKRTGEKVFLECVQDMDHENMFWYRQDPGLGLRLIYFSYDVKMKEKGDIPEGYSVSREKKERFSLILESASTNQTSMYLCASIPGTANQPQHFGDGTRLSIL.

This chain links TRBV18 with TRBJ2-1, with D tentatively TRBD1 (5 bases). V lost 3 bases and J lost 0, with 12 bases in between. Germline V gene lookup returns CDR1 KGHSH and CDR2 LQKENI. The CDR3 has 16 amino acids. The CDR3 is CASSPTERSSYNEQFF. The CDR3 DNA is TGTGCCAGCTCACCGACAGAAAGATCCTCCTACAATGAGCAGTTCTTC.

The chain recombines TRBV19 with TRBJ2-7; D is possibly TRBD2 (6 bases). The germline CDR1 and CDR2 sequences are LNHDA and SQIVND (reference sequence). The CDR3 spans 15 residues. V lost 1 base, J lost 9 bases, and 19 bases lay in between. The CDR3, as DNA: TGTGCCAGTAGTATAGCACTTAGCGGAGCCCCCTCGCAGTACTTC. It specifies CASSIALSGAPSQYF.

This chain connects TRBV4-1 to TRBJ1-4, with D possibly TRBD1 on 5 matching bases. The CDR3 contains 13 residues. The germline V and J ends were trimmed by 1 base and 10 bases, with 10 bases remaining between them. Germline V gives CDR1 MGHRA, CDR2 YSYEKL. CDR3 bases: TGCGCCAGCAGCCAAGGGGGGGAGCGAAAACTGTTTTTT. Translated: CASSQGGERKLFF.

This chain uses TRBV19 with TRBJ2-4; D unresolved. The V and J ends lost 3 bases and 3 bases respectively, with 9 bases between them. This CDR3 region has 14 residues. Germline V lookup: CDR1 LNHDA, CDR2 SQIVND (reference sequence). The CDR3: CASSMVVDKNIQYF. The CDR3 DNA follows: TGTGCCAGTAGTATGGTGGTGGACAAAAACATTCAGTACTTC.

The rearrangement uses TRBV19 and TRBJ1-2; no clear D. The length of the CDR3 is 14 residues. Germline V lookup: CDR1 LNHDA, CDR2 SQIVND (reference sequence). V lost 3 bases to trimming and J lost 2 bases, with 10 bases between them. The CDR3 bases are TGTGCCAGTAGTATTATTCTGCGGAACTATGGCTACACCTTC. Amino acids: CASSIILRNYGYTF.

This rearrangement joins TRBV6-1 to TRBJ1-1; D is uncertain. CDR3 length: 14 residues. Germline CDR1 is MNHNS and CDR2 is SASEGT. V dropped 7 bases and J dropped 11 bases, with 23 bases sitting between them. CDR3 nucleotides: TGTGCCAGCAAACCTCCCCACGTGAGGGAAGGGGCTTTCTTT. Amino acid sequence: CASKPPHVREGAFF.

This clone was detected once. This chain joins TRBV11-2 and TRBJ1-3; D ambiguous. Trimming removed 5 bases at V and 4 bases at J, with 21 bases between. The CDR3 is 17 amino acids. Germline loops: CDR1 SGHAT, CDR2 FQNNGV. The chain's CDR3 is CASSRKGGSGSGNTIYF. CDR3 DNA sequence: TGTGCCAGCAGCCGTAAAGGCGGCAGCGGGTCCGGAAACACCATATATTTT.